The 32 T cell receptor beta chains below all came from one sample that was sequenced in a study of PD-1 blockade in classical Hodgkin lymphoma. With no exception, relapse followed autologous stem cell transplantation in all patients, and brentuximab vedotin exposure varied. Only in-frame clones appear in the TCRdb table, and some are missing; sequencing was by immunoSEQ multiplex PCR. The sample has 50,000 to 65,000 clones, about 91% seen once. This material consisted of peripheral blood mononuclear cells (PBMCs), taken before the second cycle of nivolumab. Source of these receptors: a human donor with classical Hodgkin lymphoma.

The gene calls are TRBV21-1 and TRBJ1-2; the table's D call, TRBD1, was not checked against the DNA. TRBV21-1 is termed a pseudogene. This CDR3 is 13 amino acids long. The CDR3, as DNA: TGTGCCAGCAGCAAAGTCCAGAACTATGGCTACACCTTC. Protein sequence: CASSKVQNYGYTF.

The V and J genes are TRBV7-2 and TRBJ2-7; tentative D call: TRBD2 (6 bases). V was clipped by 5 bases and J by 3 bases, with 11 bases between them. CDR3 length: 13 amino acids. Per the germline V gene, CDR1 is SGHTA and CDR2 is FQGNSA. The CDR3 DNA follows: TGTGCCAGCAGCCCCTGGGACTGCTACGAGCAGTACTTC. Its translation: CASSPWDCYEQYF.

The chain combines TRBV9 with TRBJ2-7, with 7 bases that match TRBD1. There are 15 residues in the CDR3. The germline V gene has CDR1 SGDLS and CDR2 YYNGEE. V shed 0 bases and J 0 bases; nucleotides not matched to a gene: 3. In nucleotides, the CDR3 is TGTGCCAGCAGCGTAGAGGGACAGTCCTCCTACGAGCAGTACTTC. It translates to CASSVEGQSSYEQYF.

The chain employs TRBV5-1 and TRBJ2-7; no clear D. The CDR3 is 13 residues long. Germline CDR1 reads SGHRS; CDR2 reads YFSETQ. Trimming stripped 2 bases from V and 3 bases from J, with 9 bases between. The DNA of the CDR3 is TGCGCCAGCAGCTTTGAGAATCGCTACGAGCAGTACTTC. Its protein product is CASSFENRYEQYF.

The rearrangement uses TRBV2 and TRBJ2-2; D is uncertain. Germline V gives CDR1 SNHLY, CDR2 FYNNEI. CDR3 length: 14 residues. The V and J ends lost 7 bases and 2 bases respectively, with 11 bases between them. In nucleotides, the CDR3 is TGTGCCAGCATGGAACTCTCAAACACCGGGGAGCTGTTTTTT. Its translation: CASMELSNTGELFF.

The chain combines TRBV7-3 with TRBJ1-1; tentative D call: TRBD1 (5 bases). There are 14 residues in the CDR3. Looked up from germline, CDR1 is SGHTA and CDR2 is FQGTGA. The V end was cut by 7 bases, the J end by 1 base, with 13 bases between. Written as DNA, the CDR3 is TGTGCCAGCATGGAGGGGTTGGCGAACACTGAAGCTTTCTTT. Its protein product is CASMEGLANTEAFF.

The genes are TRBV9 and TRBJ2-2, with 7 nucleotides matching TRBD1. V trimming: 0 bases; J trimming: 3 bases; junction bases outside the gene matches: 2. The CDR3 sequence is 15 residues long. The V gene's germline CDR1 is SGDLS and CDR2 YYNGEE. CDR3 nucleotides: TGTGCCAGCAGCGTAGAGGGGGCCCACACCGGGGAGCTGTTTTTT. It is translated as CASSVEGAHTGELFF.

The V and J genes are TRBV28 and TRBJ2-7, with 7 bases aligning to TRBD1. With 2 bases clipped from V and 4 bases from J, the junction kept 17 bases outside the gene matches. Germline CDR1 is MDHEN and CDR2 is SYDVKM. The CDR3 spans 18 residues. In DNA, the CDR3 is TGTGCCAGCAGTTTAAATGTGGGTAAGGCAGGGGGAATATACGAGCAGTACTTC. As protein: CASSLNVGKAGGIYEQYF.

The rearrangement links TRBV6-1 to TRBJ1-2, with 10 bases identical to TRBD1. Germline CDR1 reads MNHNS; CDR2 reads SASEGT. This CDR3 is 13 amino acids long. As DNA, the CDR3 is TGTGCAGGGGGACAGGGGAATTACTATGGCTACACCTTC. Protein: CAGGQGNYYGYTF.

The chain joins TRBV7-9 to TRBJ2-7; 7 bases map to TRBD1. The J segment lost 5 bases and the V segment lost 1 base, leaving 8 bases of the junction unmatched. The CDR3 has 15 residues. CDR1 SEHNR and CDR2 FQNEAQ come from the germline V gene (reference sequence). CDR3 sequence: CASSLERGQGNEQYF. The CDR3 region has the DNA TGTGCCAGCAGCTTAGAAAGGGGGCAGGGAAACGAGCAGTACTTC.

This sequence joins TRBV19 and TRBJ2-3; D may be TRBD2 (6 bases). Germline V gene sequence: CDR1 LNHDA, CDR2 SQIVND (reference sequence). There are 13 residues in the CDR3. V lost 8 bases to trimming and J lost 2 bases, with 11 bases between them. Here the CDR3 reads CASGTFATDTQYF. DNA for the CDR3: TGTGCCAGTGGGACTTTTGCCACAGATACGCAGTATTTT.

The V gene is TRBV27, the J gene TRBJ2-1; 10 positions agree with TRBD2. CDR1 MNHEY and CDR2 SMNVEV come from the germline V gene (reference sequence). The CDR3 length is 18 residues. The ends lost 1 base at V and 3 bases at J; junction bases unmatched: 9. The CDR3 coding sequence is TGTGCCAGCAGTTTATTGGCCCCTAGCGGGAGCCACTACAATGAGCAGTTCTTC. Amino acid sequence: CASSLLAPSGSHYNEQFF.

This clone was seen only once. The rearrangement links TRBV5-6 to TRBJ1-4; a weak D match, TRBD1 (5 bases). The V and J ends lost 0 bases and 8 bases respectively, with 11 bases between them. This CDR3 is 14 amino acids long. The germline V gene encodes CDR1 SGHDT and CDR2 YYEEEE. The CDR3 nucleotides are TGTGCCAGCAGCTTGGAGGGGCTGGGCGAAAAACTGTTTTTT. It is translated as CASSLEGLGEKLFF.

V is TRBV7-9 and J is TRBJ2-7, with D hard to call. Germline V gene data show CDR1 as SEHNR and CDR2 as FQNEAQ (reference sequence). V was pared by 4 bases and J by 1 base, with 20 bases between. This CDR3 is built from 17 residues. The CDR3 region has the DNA TGTGCCAGCAGCTCCGGGCTTCTGGGCCCAGCGTCCTACGAGCAGTACTTC. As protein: CASSSGLLGPASYEQYF. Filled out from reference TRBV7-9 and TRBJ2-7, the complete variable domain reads DTGVSQNPRHKITKRGQNVTFRCDPISEHNRLYWYRQTLGQGPEFLTYFQNEAQLEKSRLLSDRFSAERPKGSFSTLEIQRTEQGDSAMYLCASSSGLLGPASYEQYFGPGTRLTVT.

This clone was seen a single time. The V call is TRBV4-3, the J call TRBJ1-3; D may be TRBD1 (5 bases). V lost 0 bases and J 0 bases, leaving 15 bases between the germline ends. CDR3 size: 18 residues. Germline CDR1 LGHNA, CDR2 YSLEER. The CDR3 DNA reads TGCGCCAGCAGCCAAGATTCGCATGGGGGAAACTCTGGAAACACCATATATTTT. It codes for CASSQDSHGGNSGNTIYF.

Here the CDR3 DNA reads TGTGCCATCAGTGAGTCGTCGGGGGGGTATGGCTACACCTTC. Protein: CAISESSGGYGYTF. The chain links TRBV10-3 to TRBJ1-2; weak D call: TRBD1 (5 bases). The CDR3 contains 14 residues. The ends were cut back, 0 bases at V and 5 bases at J, with 10 bases in the middle. The V gene's germline CDR1 is ENHRY and CDR2 SYGVKD.

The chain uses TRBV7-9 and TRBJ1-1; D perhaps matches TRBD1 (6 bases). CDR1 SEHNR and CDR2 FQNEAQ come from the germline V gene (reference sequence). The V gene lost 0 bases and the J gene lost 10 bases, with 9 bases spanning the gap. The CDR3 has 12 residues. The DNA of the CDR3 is TGTGCCAGCAGCTTAGCGGGACACGGAGCTTTCTTT. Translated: CASSLAGHGAFF. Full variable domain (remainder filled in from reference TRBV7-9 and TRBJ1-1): DTGVSQNPRHKITKRGQNVTFRCDPISEHNRLYWYRQTLGQGPEFLTYFQNEAQLEKSRLLSDRFSAERPKGSFSTLEIQRTEQGDSAMYLCASSLAGHGAFFGQGTRLTVV.

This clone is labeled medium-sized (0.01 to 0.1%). The CDR3 DNA reads as TGTGCCAGCGAGGGGACCGCAGTCTCCTACGAGCAGTACTTC. Encoded protein: CASEGTAVSYEQYF. The rearrangement uses TRBV7-9 and TRBJ2-7, with D possibly called TRBD1 or TRBD2 (5 bases each). Trimming took 8 bases from V and 0 from J, leaving 14 bases between them. Per germline, CDR1 SEHNR and CDR2 FQNEAQ (reference sequence). The CDR3 sequence is 14 residues long.

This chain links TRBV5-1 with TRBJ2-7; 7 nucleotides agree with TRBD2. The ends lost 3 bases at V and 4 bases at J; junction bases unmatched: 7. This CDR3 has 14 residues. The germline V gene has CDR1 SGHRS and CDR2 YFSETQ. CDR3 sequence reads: CASSSDSGGYEQYF. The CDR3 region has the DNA TGCGCCAGCAGCTCTGACTCGGGGGGATACGAGCAGTACTTC. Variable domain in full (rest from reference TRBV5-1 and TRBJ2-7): KAGVTQTPRYLIKTRGQQVTLSCSPISGHRSVSWYQQTPGQGLQFLFEYFSETQRNKGNFPGRFSGRQFSNSRSEMNVSTLELGDSALYLCASSSDSGGYEQYFGPGTRLTVT.

The CDR3 DNA reads TGTGCCAGCCTAGACGGGATGTCCCACGAGCAGTACTTC. As protein: CASLDGMSHEQYF. The J gene is TRBJ2-7, the V gene TRBV6-5, with D perhaps TRBD2 (5 bases). CDR1 and CDR2 (germline): MNHEY, SVGAGI. The CDR3 length is 13 residues. V gave up 8 bases and J gave up 5 bases, with 16 bases separating them.

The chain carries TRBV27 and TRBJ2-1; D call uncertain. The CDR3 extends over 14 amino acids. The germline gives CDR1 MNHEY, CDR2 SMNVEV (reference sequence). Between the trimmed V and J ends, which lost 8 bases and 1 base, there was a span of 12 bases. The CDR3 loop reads CASARRGSYNEQFF. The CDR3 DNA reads TGTGCCAGCGCAAGGAGAGGTTCCTACAATGAGCAGTTCTTC.

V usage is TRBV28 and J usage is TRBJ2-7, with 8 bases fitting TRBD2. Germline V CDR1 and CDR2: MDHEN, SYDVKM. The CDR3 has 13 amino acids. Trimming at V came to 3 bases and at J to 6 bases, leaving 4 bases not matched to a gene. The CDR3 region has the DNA TGTGCCAGCAGTTTCCCGGGGGGGTTCGAGCAGTACTTC. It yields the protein CASSFPGGFEQYF.

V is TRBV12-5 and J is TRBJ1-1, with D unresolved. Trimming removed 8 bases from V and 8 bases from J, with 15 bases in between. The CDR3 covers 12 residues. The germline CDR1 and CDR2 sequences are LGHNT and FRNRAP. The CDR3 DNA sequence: TGTGCTAGTTTGCCTAACGACGAAGAAGCTTTCTTT. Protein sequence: CASLPNDEEAFF. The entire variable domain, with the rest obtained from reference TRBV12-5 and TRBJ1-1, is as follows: DARVTQTPRHKVTEMGQEVTMRCQPILGHNTVFWYRQTMMQGLELLAYFRNRAPLDDSGMPKDRFSAEMPDATLATLKIQPSEPRDSAVYFCASLPNDEEAFFGQGTRLTVV.

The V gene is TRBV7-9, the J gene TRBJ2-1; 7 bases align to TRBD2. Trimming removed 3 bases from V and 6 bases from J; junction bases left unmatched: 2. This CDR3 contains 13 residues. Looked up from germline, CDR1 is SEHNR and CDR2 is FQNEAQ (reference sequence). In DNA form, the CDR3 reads TGTGCCAGCAGCTTGGGCGGGAGCAATGAGCAGTTCTTC. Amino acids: CASSLGGSNEQFF. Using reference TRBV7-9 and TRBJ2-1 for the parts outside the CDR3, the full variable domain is DTGVSQNPRHKITKRGQNVTFRCDPISEHNRLYWYRQTLGQGPEFLTYFQNEAQLEKSRLLSDRFSAERPKGSFSTLEIQRTEQGDSAMYLCASSLGGSNEQFFGPGTRLTVL.

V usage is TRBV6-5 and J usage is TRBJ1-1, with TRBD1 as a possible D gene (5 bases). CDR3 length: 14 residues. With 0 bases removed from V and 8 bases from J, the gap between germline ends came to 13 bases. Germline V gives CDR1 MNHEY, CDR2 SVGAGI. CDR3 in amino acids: CASSYSSNGGEAFF. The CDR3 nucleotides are TGTGCCAGCAGTTACTCGAGCAATGGGGGGGAAGCTTTCTTT.

DNA of the CDR3: TGTGCCAGTGGCTCACAAGCGGGAGGGTCCTACAATGAGCAGTTCTTC. This codes for CASGSQAGGSYNEQFF. The genes are TRBV19 and TRBJ2-1, with 10 bases lining up with TRBD2. The CDR3 totals 16 residues. The junction had 8 bases not matched to a gene; V was cut back by 8 bases and J by 1 base. Germline V gene data show CDR1 as LNHDA and CDR2 as SQIVND (reference sequence). Filled out from reference TRBV19 and TRBJ2-1, the complete variable domain reads DGGITQSPKYLFRKEGQNVTLSCEQNLNHDAMYWYRQDPGQGLRLIYYSQIVNDFQKGDIAEGYSVSREKKESFPLTVTSAQKNPTAFYLCASGSQAGGSYNEQFFGPGTRLTVL.

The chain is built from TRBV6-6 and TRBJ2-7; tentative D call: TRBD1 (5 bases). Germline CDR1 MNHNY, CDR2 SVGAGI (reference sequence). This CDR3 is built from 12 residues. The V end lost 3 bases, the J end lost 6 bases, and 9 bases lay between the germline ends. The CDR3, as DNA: TGTGCCAGCAGTTATTCAGGGATCGAGCAGTACTTC. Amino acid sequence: CASSYSGIEQYF.

Written as DNA, the CDR3 is TGTGCCAGCAGCGCCGCCCTCGACTTAGAGACCCAGTACTTC. Protein sequence: CASSAALDLETQYF. The chain joins TRBV13 to TRBJ2-5; D unresolved. This CDR3 has 14 amino acids. The V end was cut by 5 bases, the J end by 4 bases, with 14 bases between. CDR1 and CDR2 (germline): PRHDT, FYEKMQ (reference sequence).

CDR3 sequence: CASSPSGLGYTEAFF. CDR3 bases: TGTGCCAGCAGTCCAAGTGGGTTGGGGTACACTGAAGCTTTCTTT. J is TRBJ1-1 and V is TRBV6-5; D not resolved. With 5 bases removed from V and 3 bases from J, the gap between germline ends came to 16 bases. This CDR3 spans 15 amino acids. Germline V gene data show CDR1 as MNHEY and CDR2 as SVGAGI.

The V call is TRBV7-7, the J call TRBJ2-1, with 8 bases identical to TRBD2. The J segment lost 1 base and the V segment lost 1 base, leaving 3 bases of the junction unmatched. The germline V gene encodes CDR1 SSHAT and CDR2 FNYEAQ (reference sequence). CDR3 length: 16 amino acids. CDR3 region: CASSLEAGGSYNEQFF. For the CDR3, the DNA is TGTGCCAGCAGCTTAGAGGCGGGGGGATCCTACAATGAGCAGTTCTTC.

Here the CDR3 reads CAISGEAGPTDTQYF. The CDR3 DNA follows: TGTGCCATCTCCGGGGAAGCGGGGCCCACAGATACGCAGTATTTT. V gene TRBV10-3 combines with J gene TRBJ2-3; the match to TRBD2 covers 7 bases. The CDR3 is made up of 15 amino acids. Germline assignment: CDR1 ENHRY and CDR2 SYGVKD. Trimming cost V 8 bases and J 2 bases; bases outside gene matches: 10.

The CDR3 loop reads CASSSRGLDSNQPQHF. In DNA form, the CDR3 reads TGTGCCAGCAGTTCCCGGGGTTTGGATAGCAATCAGCCCCAGCATTTT. The rearrangement links TRBV6-6 to TRBJ1-5; no firm D call. V lost 4 bases to trimming and J lost 0 bases, with 13 bases between them. The CDR3 runs to 16 residues. Germline CDR1 and CDR2: MNHNY and SVGAGI (reference sequence).